These T cell receptor beta chains were read from a single sample in a study of radiotherapy plus CTLA-4 blockade in lung cancer. Profiling relied on immunoSEQ multiplex PCR, and the TCRdb table lists in-frame clones only, not all of them. The sample records approximately 40,000 clones, about 80% being singletons. Sequenced here: peripheral blood, sampled from a patient treated with radiotherapy plus ipilimumab. The receptors were sampled from a human donor with non-small cell lung cancer who had stable disease on radiotherapy plus ipilimumab. Each CDR3 is given with its conserved first and last residue. A D gene is named only where the DNA matches it firmly. Clone size, where shown, is once, few, many, or a class for clones that have expanded.

J | D | V | length | size | CDR3
TRBJ1-4 | TRBD1 | TRBV2 | 15 | . | CASMPDRGRGEKLFF
TRBJ2-1 | TRBD1 | TRBV11-2 | 15 | . | CASSNRGSSYNEQFF
TRBJ2-1 | TRBD1 | TRBV27 | 13 | . | CASTRDRGYEQFF
TRBJ1-3 | . | TRBV27 | 15 | few | CASRSGLPVGDTIYF
TRBJ2-5 | . | TRBV4-1 | 15 | . | CASSQGQGGWETQYF
TRBJ2-1 | TRBD2 | TRBV5-1 | 16 | . | CASSLGLAGGFNEQFF
TRBJ1-6 | . | TRBV2 | 12 | . | CASSGGGTPLHF
TRBJ2-5 | . | TRBV15 | 17 | few | CATSNSGVALDQETQYF
TRBJ2-7 | TRBD1 | TRBV9 | 15 | . | CASSVGRTGVYEQYF
TRBJ1-1 | TRBD1 | TRBV28 | 16 | few | CASSSPDRGGDTEAFF
TRBJ1-2 | . | TRBV6-5 | 15 | . | CASSYSKDALGGYTF
TRBJ1-1 | . | TRBV7-3 | 14 | . | CASSRVGGATEAFF
TRBJ1-5 | . | TRBV5-8 | 15 | . | CASSPGQKLNQPQHF
TRBJ1-1 | TRBD1 | TRBV29-1 | 14 | . | CSVRTGGVGTEAFF
TRBJ1-4 | . | TRBV7-9 | 13 | . | CASSLEGEEKLFF
TRBJ1-2 | . | TRBV4-1 | 15 | . | CASSLAQETNYGYTF
TRBJ1-6 | . | TRBV7-9 | 14 | once | CASSLEGVISPLHF
TRBJ1-5 | . | TRBV11-3 | 17 | . | CASSPQRGRNLNQPQHF
TRBJ1-1 | . | TRBV5-1 | 15 | . | CASSSSQVSLTEAFF
TRBJ2-2 | TRBD2 | TRBV6-4 | 16 | few | CASSELANLNTGELFF
TRBJ1-2 | . | TRBV7-2 | 14 | . | CASSLDRTGYGYTF
TRBJ2-6 | . | TRBV5-4 | 18 | few | CASSSVTGGGSGANVLTF
TRBJ1-2 | TRBD1 | TRBV5-1 | 14 | . | CASSLAGTGGGYTF
TRBJ1-5 | . | TRBV2 | 13 | . | CASRFRDNQPQHF
TRBJ2-3 | TRBD1 | TRBV5-1 | 12 | . | CASGGQGDTQYF
TRBJ2-5 | . | TRBV5-6 | 17 | . | CASSLPLMRGAQETQYF
TRBJ2-1 | . | TRBV5-4 | 13 | . | CASSTQGLDEQFF
TRBJ1-2 | . | TRBV10-2 | 17 | . | CASSELGQPSLDYGYTF
TRBJ1-2 | . | TRBV7-2 | 15 | . | CASSLTGGRDYGYTF
TRBJ1-1 | TRBD1 | TRBV5-1 | 14 | . | CASSLAGTDTEAFF
TRBJ2-7 | . | TRBV7-9 | 14 | few | CASSLEGTASEQYF
TRBJ1-2 | . | TRBV7-2 | 12 | . | CASTGTLYGYTF
TRBJ1-2 | . | TRBV5-1 | 14 | . | CASSPGSHLYGYTF
TRBJ1-5 | . | TRBV6-1 | 15 | . | CASSAMTTSNQPQHF
TRBJ2-5 | TRBD1 | TRBV5-8 | 14 | . | CASSLVGQAETQYF
TRBJ1-6 | TRBD1 | TRBV9 | 14 | . | CASSVDHRGAPLHF
TRBJ1-2 | . | TRBV7-2 | 12 | . | CASSLVSGGAHF
TRBJ2-5 | TRBD2 | TRBV7-9 | 12 | . | CASSASGVTQYF
TRBJ2-2 | . | TRBV5-1 | 15 | . | CASSLGTANPGELFF
TRBJ2-1 | TRBD1 | TRBV2 | 18 | few | CASIGSPPRDRLYNEQFF
TRBJ2-2 | TRBD1 | TRBV7-6 | 15 | . | CASSQTGGMVGELFF
TRBJ1-6 | . | TRBV10-3 | 14 | . | CAISQLTVGSPLHF
TRBJ2-6 | TRBD1 | TRBV9 | 15 | . | CASSAQGAGANVLTF
TRBJ1-4 | . | TRBV27 | 15 | . | CASSSRQATNEKLFF
TRBJ2-3 | . | TRBV7-9 | 15 | . | CASMLDGRSTDTQYF
TRBJ2-5 | . | TRBV7-2 | 14 | . | CASSSGQPQETQYF
TRBJ1-2 | TRBD1 | TRBV5-4 | 15 | . | CASSLPGGINYGYTF
TRBJ1-4 | TRBD1 | TRBV6-1 | 15 | . | CASTLAGTANEKLFF